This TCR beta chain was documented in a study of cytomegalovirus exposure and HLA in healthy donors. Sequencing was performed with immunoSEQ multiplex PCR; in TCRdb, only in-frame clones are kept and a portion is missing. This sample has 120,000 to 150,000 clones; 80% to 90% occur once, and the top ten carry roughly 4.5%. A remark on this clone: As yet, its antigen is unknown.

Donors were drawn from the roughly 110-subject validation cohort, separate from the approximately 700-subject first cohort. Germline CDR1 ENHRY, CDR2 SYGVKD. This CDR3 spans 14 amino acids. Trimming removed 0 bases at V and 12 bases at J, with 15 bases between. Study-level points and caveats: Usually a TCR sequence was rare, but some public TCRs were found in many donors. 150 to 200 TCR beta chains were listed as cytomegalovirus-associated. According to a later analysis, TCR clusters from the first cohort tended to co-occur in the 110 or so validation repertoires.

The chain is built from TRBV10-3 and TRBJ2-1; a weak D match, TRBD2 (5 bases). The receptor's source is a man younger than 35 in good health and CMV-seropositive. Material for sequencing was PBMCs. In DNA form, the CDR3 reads TGTGCCATCAGTGAGTCAGCCAGCCCGGGGTGGCAGTTCTTC. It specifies CAISESASPGWQFF.